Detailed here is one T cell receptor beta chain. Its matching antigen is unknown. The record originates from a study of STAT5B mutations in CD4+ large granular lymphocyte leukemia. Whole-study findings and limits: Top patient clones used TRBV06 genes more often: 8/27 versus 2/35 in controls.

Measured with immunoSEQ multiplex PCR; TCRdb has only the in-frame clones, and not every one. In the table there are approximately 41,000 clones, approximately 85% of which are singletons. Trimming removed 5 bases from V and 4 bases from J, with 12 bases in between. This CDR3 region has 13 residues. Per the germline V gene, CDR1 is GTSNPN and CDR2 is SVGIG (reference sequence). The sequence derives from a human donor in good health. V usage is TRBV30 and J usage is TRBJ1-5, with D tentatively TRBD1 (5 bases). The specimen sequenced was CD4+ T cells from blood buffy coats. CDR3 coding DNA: TGTGCCTGGCGGGCAGGGAGAAATCAGCCCCAGCATTTT. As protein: CAWRAGRNQPQHF.